The rows below give T cell receptor beta chains drawn from one sample of a study of OX40 agonist ivuxolimab in advanced cancers. Assay used: immunoSEQ multiplex PCR; TCRdb lists only in-frame clones, some missing. The repertoire consists of 50,000 to 60,000 clones, with about 91% occurring once and the leading ten covering 3% to 4.5%. The sequences come from CD4+ or CD8+ T cells sorted from blood, collected in a trial of the OX40 agonist ivuxolimab. Receptors originate from an adult with an advanced solid tumor such as melanoma, head and neck, liver or kidney cancer. The CDR3 runs from the conserved cysteine through the conserved F or W. The order of the fields is J gene, V gene, D gene, clone size, CDR3 DNA, CDR3 protein. The D gene is left open where the match is weak. Rows give clone size only sometimes, using once, few, many, or a class for an expanded clone.

j_call: TRBJ2-1
v_call: TRBV19
d_call: TRBD2
clone_size: .
cdr3_nt: TGTGCCAGTAGTATAGATTCGGTGAGACTAGCGGGAGGGCCGTCCTACAATGAGCAGTTCTTC
cdr3_aa: CASSIDSVRLAGGPSYNEQFF

j_call: TRBJ1-5
v_call: TRBV5-8
d_call: .
clone_size: .
cdr3_nt: TGTGCCAGCAGCTTCCTTGGCGGCAATCAGCCCCAGCATTTT
cdr3_aa: CASSFLGGNQPQHF

j_call: TRBJ2-2
v_call: TRBV7-8
d_call: TRBD2
clone_size: once
cdr3_nt: TGTGCCAGCAGCTCGGGACTAGCGGGATTCGGGGAGCTGTTTTTT
cdr3_aa: CASSSGLAGFGELFF

j_call: TRBJ2-3
v_call: TRBV2
d_call: .
clone_size: .
cdr3_nt: TGTGCCAGCAGTGAACGCGTAGGGGTAATTTCTAGCACAGATACGCAGTATTTT
cdr3_aa: CASSERVGVISSTDTQYF

j_call: TRBJ2-1
v_call: TRBV7-3
d_call: .
clone_size: .
cdr3_nt: TGTGCCAGCAGCACAGACGGTGGGGATGAGCAGTTCTTC
cdr3_aa: CASSTDGGDEQFF

j_call: TRBJ2-3
v_call: TRBV28
d_call: .
clone_size: .
cdr3_nt: TGTGCCTCTCGGGACCCGGCGGATACGCAGTATTTT
cdr3_aa: CASRDPADTQYF

j_call: TRBJ2-7
v_call: TRBV27
d_call: .
clone_size: .
cdr3_nt: TGTGCCAGCAGTTTATCAGGGGCGTGGGAGCAGTACTTC
cdr3_aa: CASSLSGAWEQYF

j_call: TRBJ2-3
v_call: TRBV19
d_call: .
clone_size: .
cdr3_nt: TGTGCCACAGACGACGGACTAAGTGGGGATACGCAGTATTTT
cdr3_aa: CATDDGLSGDTQYF

j_call: TRBJ2-7
v_call: TRBV7-9
d_call: .
clone_size: .
cdr3_nt: TGTGCCAGCAGCTTAGCGGGTTACGGCGAGCAGTACTTC
cdr3_aa: CASSLAGYGEQYF

j_call: TRBJ2-6
v_call: TRBV6-5
d_call: .
clone_size: few
cdr3_nt: TGTGCCAGCAGTTCCGAACTAGGTGGGGCCAACGTCCTGACTTTC
cdr3_aa: CASSSELGGANVLTF

j_call: TRBJ2-2
v_call: TRBV30
d_call: .
clone_size: .
cdr3_nt: TGTGCCTGGAGTGGTGGGCGTGCGGGCACCGGGGAGCTGTTTTTT
cdr3_aa: CAWSGGRAGTGELFF

j_call: TRBJ2-7
v_call: TRBV11-2
d_call: .
clone_size: .
cdr3_nt: TGTGCCAGCACCCCTACGGCAGTCTGGCTTAACTACTCCTACGAGCAGTACTTC
cdr3_aa: CASTPTAVWLNYSYEQYF

j_call: TRBJ1-1
v_call: TRBV14
d_call: .
clone_size: many
cdr3_nt: TGTGCCAGCAACCTGTTGGAGAGTATGAACACTGAAGCTTTCTTT
cdr3_aa: CASNLLESMNTEAFF

j_call: TRBJ1-3
v_call: TRBV28
d_call: TRBD1
clone_size: few
cdr3_nt: TGTGCCAGCAGTTCAACGGACAGGGGGCCGGCCGGAAACACCATATATTTT
cdr3_aa: CASSSTDRGPAGNTIYF

j_call: TRBJ2-1
v_call: TRBV15
d_call: .
clone_size: .
cdr3_nt: TGTGCCACCAGCAGAGATAAGGGACACCTCAATGAGCAGTTCTTC
cdr3_aa: CATSRDKGHLNEQFF

j_call: TRBJ2-3
v_call: TRBV4-3
d_call: TRBD2
clone_size: .
cdr3_nt: TGCGCCAGCAGCCCTGTTAGCGGGGCTAGCACAGATACGCAGTATTTT
cdr3_aa: CASSPVSGASTDTQYF

j_call: TRBJ2-3
v_call: TRBV28
d_call: TRBD1
clone_size: .
cdr3_nt: TGTGCCAGCAGTCACGGGGACAGGGTGGGCACAGGGACGCAGTATTTT
cdr3_aa: CASSHGDRVGTGTQYF

j_call: TRBJ2-3
v_call: TRBV6-6
d_call: TRBD2
clone_size: once
cdr3_nt: TGTGCCAGCAGTGCCCTGGGACTAGCGGGCACAGATACGCAGTATTTT
cdr3_aa: CASSALGLAGTDTQYF